Each of the 17 T cell receptor beta chains below was sequenced from the same sample in a study of OX40 agonist ivuxolimab in advanced cancers. Repertoires were generated with immunoSEQ multiplex PCR, while TCRdb's copy carries only in-frame clones and drops some. The sample shows 35,000 to 45,000 clones, around 87% of them seen only once. Sequencing was performed on CD4+ or CD8+ T cells sorted from blood, taken in a trial of the OX40 agonist ivuxolimab. These receptors originate from an adult with an advanced solid tumor such as melanoma, head and neck, liver or kidney cancer.

The chain has TRBV10-2 and TRBJ1-2; D not resolved. Germline assignment: CDR1 WSHSY and CDR2 SAAADI. V lost 3 bases, J lost 4 bases, and 9 bases lay in between. The CDR3 runs to 13 residues. The DNA for the CDR3 is TGCGCCAGCAGTGACGGTGATGTCTATGGCTACACCTTC. Residues: CASSDGDVYGYTF.

The chain employs TRBV11-2 and TRBJ2-3; D remains ambiguous. The V gene lost 3 bases and the J gene lost 4 bases, with 11 bases spanning the gap. CDR1 is SGHAT and CDR2 is FQNNGV in the germline V gene. The CDR3 sequence is 14 residues long. CDR3 bases: TGTGCCAGCAGCTTGTCCAGGAATTCAGATACGCAGTATTTT. Protein product: CASSLSRNSDTQYF.

This chain links TRBV30 with TRBJ1-1, with 8 positions matching TRBD1. This CDR3 region has 12 residues. With V trimmed by 8 bases and J by 5 bases, 7 bases remained unmatched. Germline assignment: CDR1 GTSNPN and CDR2 SVGIG (reference sequence). The CDR3 here is CALGQGGTEAFF. Here the CDR3 DNA reads TGTGCCCTTGGACAGGGAGGAACTGAAGCTTTCTTT.

The chain is built from TRBV18 and TRBJ2-3; 10 positions agree with TRBD1. Germline V CDR1 and CDR2: KGHSH, LQKENI. The trim removed 3 bases at V and 14 bases at J, leaving 11 bases unmatched. CDR3 length: 14 residues. In DNA, the CDR3 is TGTGCCAGCTCACCGTCTTCGGGACAGGGGAGGGCGTATTTT. Translating gives CASSPSSGQGRAYF.

This chain joins TRBV10-3 and TRBJ1-1; possible D gene TRBD1, 5 bases. Trimming cost V 1 base and J 4 bases, with 10 bases left between them. The germline gives CDR1 ENHRY, CDR2 SYGVKD. This CDR3 is 14 amino acids long. CDR3 nucleotide sequence: TGTGCCATCAGTGAGTTTCGGGGGACCACTGAAGCTTTCTTT. The encoded protein is CAISEFRGTTEAFF.

J is TRBJ2-1 and V is TRBV7-2; D gene ambiguous. From germline, CDR1 is SGHTA and CDR2 FQGNSA. This CDR3 has 15 residues. V was pared by 0 bases and J by 0 bases, with 6 bases between. This chain's CDR3 is CASSLAQSSYNEQFF. CDR3 coding DNA: TGTGCCAGCAGCTTAGCACAGAGCTCCTACAATGAGCAGTTCTTC.

The rearrangement uses TRBV9 and TRBJ2-5; perhaps TRBD2 as D (7 bases). The germline V gene encodes CDR1 SGDLS and CDR2 YYNGEE. The CDR3 has 17 amino acids. Trimming removed 0 bases at V and 5 bases at J, with 20 bases between. CDR3 sequence (DNA): TGTGCCAGCAGCGTAGGAGATGCGGGGGCCGGGAGGGAGACCCAGTACTTC. The encoded protein is CASSVGDAGAGRETQYF. Together with reference TRBV9 and TRBJ2-5, the CDR3 gives the full variable domain: DSGVTQTPKHLITATGQRVTLRCSPRSGDLSVYWYQQSLDQGLQFLIQYYNGEERAKGNILERFSAQQFPDLHSELNLSSLELGDSALYFCASSVGDAGAGRETQYFGPGTRLLVL.

V is TRBV6-1 and J is TRBJ1-6; no reliable D call. The CDR3 spans 16 residues. V was shortened by 3 bases and J by 0 bases, with 9 bases between the two germline ends. CDR1 MNHNS and CDR2 SASEGT come from the germline V gene. Here the CDR3 reads CASSEFGLSYNSPLHF. CDR3 DNA sequence: TGTGCCAGCAGTGAGTTCGGTCTCTCCTATAATTCACCCCTCCACTTT.

The rearrangement links TRBV11-2 to TRBJ1-6; the match to TRBD1 covers 9 bases. CDR1 and CDR2 (germline): SGHAT, FQNNGV. The CDR3 has 17 amino acids. Trimming removed 5 bases from V and 10 bases from J; junction bases left unmatched: 15. CDR3 nucleotides: TGTGCCAGCAGCATTACGACAGGGGGGATAATTCAGTCACCCCTCCACTTT. Encoded protein: CASSITTGGIIQSPLHF.

The rearrangement uses TRBV9 and TRBJ2-3; no clear D. Germline values: CDR1 SGDLS, CDR2 YYNGEE. Trimming took off 4 bases at V and 5 bases at J, with 14 bases between the two ends. The CDR3 is 14 amino acids. The CDR3 spells CASSPEARLDTQYF. In nucleotides, the CDR3 is TGTGCCAGCAGCCCAGAGGCTAGGTTAGATACGCAGTATTTT.

CDR3 nucleotide sequence: TGTGCCATCACTGGGAGCGGGGGGGCCTCAGATACGCAGTATTTT. Translating it yields CAITGSGGASDTQYF. V and J are TRBV10-3 and TRBJ2-3; 10 bases are a match to TRBD2. Germline assignment: CDR1 ENHRY and CDR2 SYGVKD. V was clipped by 7 bases and J by 4 bases; unmatched bases: 8. There are 15 residues in the CDR3.

J is TRBJ2-7 and V is TRBV6-5, with 8 bases aligning to TRBD1. This CDR3 contains 15 residues. V was clipped by 0 bases and J by 5 bases; unmatched bases: 6. Germline loops: CDR1 MNHEY, CDR2 SVGAGI. The CDR3 reads CASSYSSRGLDEQYF. The CDR3 bases are TGTGCCAGCAGTTACTCGTCCAGGGGGCTCGACGAGCAGTACTTC.

The rearrangement links TRBV5-1 to TRBJ2-5; no reliable D call. Per germline, CDR1 SGHRS and CDR2 YFSETQ. V lost 0 bases to trimming and J lost 0 bases, with 6 bases between them. CDR3 size: 14 residues. The CDR3 spells CASSLVGHQETQYF. The CDR3 DNA is TGCGCCAGCAGCTTGGTAGGCCACCAAGAGACCCAGTACTTC.

The chain is built from TRBV5-8 and TRBJ1-2, with TRBD1 as a possible D gene (6 bases). Looked up from germline, CDR1 is SGHTS and CDR2 is YDEGEE. The CDR3 runs 12 residues. V was trimmed by 4 bases and J by 12 bases, leaving 16 bases between them. The CDR3 coding sequence is TGTGCCAGCAGCCTACGAACCAGGGGAAACACCTTC. Its translation: CASSLRTRGNTF.

This sequence joins TRBV19 and TRBJ1-6; D is unclear. With 3 bases removed from V and 6 bases from J, the gap between germline ends came to 12 bases. Germline CDR1 reads LNHDA; CDR2 reads SQIVND (reference sequence). This CDR3 contains 15 residues. The CDR3 nucleotides are TGTGCCAGTAGTATGTTCCTGTACCCTAATTCACCCCTCCACTTT. Amino acids: CASSMFLYPNSPLHF.

The chain employs TRBV6-1 and TRBJ2-2; D is uncertain. Between the trimmed V and J ends, which lost 2 bases and 7 bases, there was a span of 11 bases. The CDR3 loop spans 14 amino acids. The V gene's germline CDR1 is MNHNS and CDR2 SASEGT. This CDR3 reads CASSEWVGRGELFF. DNA for the CDR3: TGTGCCAGCAGTGAATGGGTAGGGCGCGGGGAGCTGTTTTTT.

The V gene is TRBV27, the J gene TRBJ1-1; no reliable D call. The CDR3 contains 13 residues. Germline CDR1 MNHEY, CDR2 SMNVEV (reference sequence). Trimming took off 7 bases at V and 5 bases at J, with 14 bases between the two ends. The CDR3 nucleotides are TGTGCCAGCACAAAAGGGATGGGAACTGAAGCTTTCTTT. Residues: CASTKGMGTEAFF.